The entry that follows covers one TCR beta chain sequence. No antigen is known for it. The sample belongs to a study of T cell repertoires in cytomegalovirus infection. Looking at the study overall: The public TCR beta signatures pointed to both CMV infection and matching HLA type. Study-wide results and caveats: Predominance within the ex vivo response was attributable to HLA-C-restricted CMV-specific TCR beta clonotypes.

CDR1 MNHNY and CDR2 SVGAGI come from the germline V gene (reference sequence). V trimming: 7 bases; J trimming: 7 bases; junction bases outside the gene matches: 9. There are 13 residues in the CDR3. TCRdb processed the reads anew with MiXCR; each CDR3 protein has one entry. The sample has approximately 170,000 distinct CDR3 sequences; approximately 14% are singletons. Material: PBMCs. The chain links TRBV6-6 to TRBJ1-1; 7 nucleotides align to TRBD1. The TCR sequence derives from a human donor in good health (CMV status not recorded). Some clones in this sample may be carry-over from other donors' samples. The CDR3 DNA follows: TGTGCCAGCAACTCAGGGGGGACACTTGAAGCTTTCTTT. Protein product: CASNSGGTLEAFF.